Below are 27 T cell receptor beta chains sequenced from a single sample in a study of blood T cells in healthy people across ages. A J-beta primer mix and a sample-barcoded 5' primer were used in a second PCR of about 7 to 12 cycles. TCRdb processed the 5' RACE reads anew with MiXCR; each CDR3 protein has one entry. The sample lists 790,000 or so distinct CDR3 sequences, 35% to 50% occurring once. Sequencing was done on a sample of blood. The origin of the receptors is a man older than 75 in good health.

Many counts were recorded for this clonotype. The chain uses TRBV6-2 or TRBV6-3 and TRBJ2-7; 7 bases fit TRBD1. The J segment lost 2 bases and the V segment lost 2 bases, leaving 6 bases of the junction unmatched. CDR1 is MNHEY and CDR2 is SVGEGT in the germline V gene. The CDR3 runs 15 residues. The CDR3 DNA reads TGTGCCAGCAGTTACCTCGGGACAGTGACCTACGAGCAGTACTTC. It translates to CASSYLGTVTYEQYF.

V gene TRBV12-3 or TRBV12-4 combines with J gene TRBJ2-3; 8 nucleotides align to TRBD1. The V and J ends lost 5 bases and 4 bases, in that order; junction bases with no gene match: 8. The length of the CDR3 is 15 residues. The chain's CDR3 is CASSPVGQGSDTQYF. In DNA form, the CDR3 reads TGTGCCAGCAGTCCTGTCGGACAGGGTTCAGATACGCAGTATTTT.

In this sample, this clonotype turned up a few times. The chain employs TRBV7-2 and TRBJ1-5; D is undetermined. The CDR3 spans 14 residues. The germline V gene has CDR1 SGHTA and CDR2 FQGNSA. Trimming took off 0 bases at V and 5 bases at J, with 8 bases between the two ends. CDR3 nucleotide sequence: TGTGCCAGCAGCTTAGCGCTGGGCTATCAGCCCCAGCATTTT. Its translation is CASSLALGYQPQHF. Full variable domain (outside the CDR3, taken from reference TRBV7-2 and TRBJ1-5): GAGVSQSPSNKVTEKGKDVELRCDPISGHTALYWYRQSLGQGLEFLIYFQGNSAPDKSGLPSDRFSAERTGGSVSTLTIQRTQQEDSAVYLCASSLALGYQPQHFGDGTRLSIL.

This clonotype has just a few counts. A much larger clone differs from this one at a single base, so this may be a read error. The chain links TRBV29-1 to TRBJ2-7, with D perhaps matching TRBD1 (6 bases). Germline V CDR1 and CDR2: SQVTM, ANQGSEA. The V gene lost 3 bases and the J gene lost 3 bases, with 12 bases spanning the gap. This CDR3 region has 13 residues. The CDR3: CSVDGQGLYEQYF. The CDR3 bases are TGCAGCGTTGACGGCCAGGGGCTCTACGAGCAGTACTTC.

This chain uses TRBV3-1 with TRBJ2-7; D is possibly TRBD2 (6 bases). The V end was cut by 3 bases, the J end by 6 bases, with 18 bases between. There are 15 residues in the CDR3. CDR1 is LGHDT and CDR2 is YNNKEL in the germline V gene (reference sequence). The chain's CDR3 is CASSHKTGVTGEQYF. The CDR3 region has the DNA TGTGCCAGCAGCCACAAAACGGGGGTAACGGGCGAGCAGTACTTC.

The chain joins TRBV4-2 to TRBJ2-1; D is undetermined. Germline CDR1 reads LGHNA; CDR2 reads YNFKEQ. This CDR3 is 15 amino acids long. Trimming shortened V by 0 bases and J by 2 bases, and 8 bases separated the two germline ends. CDR3 sequence reads: CASSQDHGPYNEQFF. The DNA for the CDR3 is TGTGCCAGCAGCCAAGATCATGGGCCCTACAATGAGCAGTTCTTC.

The V call is TRBV10-3, the J call TRBJ1-4, with D unclear. V lost 2 bases to trimming and J lost 5 bases, with 9 bases between them. Germline V gene data show CDR1 as ENHRY and CDR2 as SYGVKD. The CDR3 totals 14 residues. As DNA, the CDR3 is TGTGCCATCAGTGAGGCCGAAAAAAATGAAAAACTGTTTTTT. Its translation: CAISEAEKNEKLFF.

The chain carries TRBV5-1 and TRBJ2-2; D perhaps matches TRBD1 (6 bases). Germline CDR1 reads SGHRS; CDR2 reads YFSETQ. Trimming pared 6 bases from V and 2 bases from J, leaving 14 bases between. The CDR3 totals 15 residues. CDR3 DNA sequence: TGCGCCAGCAACTTATTACAGGGTAACACCGGGGAGCTGTTTTTT. Translating it yields CASNLLQGNTGELFF. The full variable domain, its missing parts supplied by reference TRBV5-1 and TRBJ2-2, is KAGVTQTPRYLIKTRGQQVTLSCSPISGHRSVSWYQQTPGQGLQFLFEYFSETQRNKGNFPGRFSGRQFSNSRSEMNVSTLELGDSALYLCASNLLQGNTGELFFGEGSRLTVL.

The chain links TRBV5-1 to TRBJ1-4; weak D call: TRBD1 (6 bases). The CDR3 length is 12 residues. Trimming removed 2 bases from V and 8 bases from J, with 7 bases in between. Germline values: CDR1 SGHRS, CDR2 YFSETQ. The CDR3: CASSFDREKLFF. The CDR3 DNA follows: TGCGCCAGCAGCTTCGACAGGGAAAAACTGTTTTTT.

In its sample, this clonotype was seen a few times. V gene TRBV28 combines with J gene TRBJ2-1, with D unclear. The ends were cut back, 5 bases at V and 5 bases at J, with 19 bases in the middle. Germline values: CDR1 MDHEN, CDR2 SYDVKM. This CDR3 comprises 16 residues. In nucleotides, the CDR3 is TGTGCCAGCAGTCCCCCATTTAGCAGGAGCAACAATGAGCAGTTCTTC. Its translation: CASSPPFSRSNNEQFF.

The chain couples TRBV4-2 to TRBJ2-7; 12 positions agree with TRBD1. Germline lookup yields CDR1 LGHNA and CDR2 YNFKEQ. J gave up 5 bases and V 2 bases, and 7 bases lay outside the gene matches. The CDR3 length is 16 residues. In nucleotides, the CDR3 is TGTGCCAGCAGCCAAAAGCCGGGACAGGGGGCAGACGAGCAGTACTTC. It yields the protein CASSQKPGQGADEQYF.

The chain is built from TRBV11-2 and TRBJ2-1; possibly TRBD1 or TRBD2 for D (5 bases each). CDR3 length: 16 amino acids. The V gene's germline CDR1 is SGHAT and CDR2 FQNNGV. The ends were cut back, 7 bases at V and 1 base at J, with 17 bases in the middle. CDR3 sequence reads: CASTGVRGVSYNEQFF. The CDR3 DNA reads as TGTGCCAGCACCGGAGTCCGGGGCGTTTCCTACAATGAGCAGTTCTTC.

The gene calls are TRBV11-3 and TRBJ1-3; tentatively, D is TRBD1 (5 bases). V dropped 4 bases and J dropped 0 bases, with 10 bases sitting between them. There are 15 residues in the CDR3. CDR1 is SGHNT and CDR2 is YENEEA in the germline V gene. The CDR3 region is CASSWEGSSGNTIYF. The DNA for the CDR3 is TGTGCCAGCAGCTGGGAGGGGAGCTCTGGAAACACCATATATTTT.

The chain uses TRBV20-1 and TRBJ2-1; D is unclear. V was trimmed by 5 bases and J by 4 bases, leaving 6 bases between them. The CDR3 consists of 11 residues. CDR1 and CDR2 (germline): DFQATT, SNEGSKA (reference sequence). CDR3 nucleotides: TGCAGTGCTCCTATATACAATGAGCAGTTCTTC. The encoded protein is CSAPIYNEQFF.

This chain connects TRBV3-1 to TRBJ2-6, with D maybe TRBD1 (5 bases). Germline V gives CDR1 LGHDT, CDR2 YNNKEL (reference sequence). The V gene lost 6 bases and the J gene lost 0 bases, with 6 bases spanning the gap. The CDR3 has 14 amino acids. The CDR3 region has the DNA TGTGCCAGCAGTCAGGGCTCTGGGGCCAACGTCCTGACTTTC. It yields the protein CASSQGSGANVLTF.

The chain joins TRBV5-4 to TRBJ2-6, with D hard to call. From germline, CDR1 is SGHNT and CDR2 YYREEE (reference sequence). V lost 4 bases, J lost 0 bases, and 8 bases lay in between. CDR3 size: 15 residues. The CDR3 here is CASSRVDSGANVLTF. CDR3 coding DNA: TGTGCCAGCAGCAGAGTTGACTCTGGGGCCAACGTCCTGACTTTC. The whole variable domain, filled in from reference TRBV5-4 and TRBJ2-6, reads ETGVTQSPTHLIKTRGQQVTLRCSSQSGHNTVSWYQQALGQGPQFIFQYYREEENGRGNFPPRFSGLQFPNYSSELNVNALELDDSALYLCASSRVDSGANVLTFGAGSRLTVL.

Turning to this clonotype: A much larger clonotype is one base distant, so this may be a read error. V gene TRBV5-1 combines with J gene TRBJ2-7; 9 nucleotides match TRBD1. This CDR3 is 15 amino acids long. The V gene's germline CDR1 is SGHRS and CDR2 YFSETQ. The trim removed 3 bases at V and 1 base at J, leaving 5 bases unmatched. The CDR3 sequence is CASSWGGQGSYEQYF. In DNA form, the CDR3 reads TGCGCCAGCAGCTGGGGGGGACAGGGATCCTACGAGCAGTACTTC.

The chain employs TRBV12-3 or TRBV12-4 and TRBJ1-1; D is uncertain. V lost 4 bases to trimming and J lost 1 base, with 19 bases between them. CDR3 length: 17 amino acids. The CDR3 loop reads CASSSGAGIYQNTEAFF. The CDR3 nucleotides are TGTGCCAGCAGTTCCGGTGCGGGAATTTACCAGAACACTGAAGCTTTCTTT.

The sample holds one count of this clonotype. This may come from a read error, since a much larger clone is one base off. V gene TRBV29-1 combines with J gene TRBJ2-7; 10 nucleotides align to TRBD2. The ends lost 7 bases at V and 7 bases at J; junction bases unmatched: 13. The CDR3 has 14 residues. Per germline, CDR1 SQVTM and CDR2 ANQGSEA. The CDR3 reads CSGTAGGKPNEQYF. CDR3 bases: TGCAGCGGAACAGCGGGAGGGAAACCCAATGAGCAGTACTTC.

This clonotype was picked up a small number of times. The V and J genes are TRBV7-9 and TRBJ2-7, with TRBD1 identical over 12 bases. V was pared by 5 bases and J by 5 bases, with 10 bases of the junction left unmatched. The CDR3 runs to 16 residues. Per germline, CDR1 SEHNR and CDR2 FQNEAQ (reference sequence). In nucleotides, the CDR3 is TGTGCCAGCAGCCGGGACCCGGGACAGGGGGCCAACGAGCAGTACTTC. Its protein product is CASSRDPGQGANEQYF.

This clonotype was counted a few times. This chain joins TRBV4-3 and TRBJ2-1; 8 bases are shared with TRBD2. V dropped 4 bases and J dropped 5; count of bases not matched to a gene: 13. The CDR3 extends over 17 amino acids. Germline assignment: CDR1 LGHNA and CDR2 YSLEER. This chain's CDR3 is CASSRLGTGGLDNEQFF. The DNA for the CDR3 is TGCGCCAGCAGCCGCCTCGGGACGGGAGGGCTCGACAATGAGCAGTTCTTC.

The V gene is TRBV4-3, the J gene TRBJ2-1; D gene ambiguous. This CDR3 is built from 13 residues. Per germline, CDR1 LGHNA and CDR2 YSLEER. V was clipped by 0 bases and J by 9 bases, with 9 bases between them. CDR3 sequence (DNA): TGCGCCAGCAGCCAAGATCTGAAAGGTGAGCAGTTCTTC. This encodes CASSQDLKGEQFF.

This clonotype came up a few times. The rearrangement links TRBV6-5 to TRBJ2-3; D may be TRBD2 (6 bases). This CDR3 spans 14 amino acids. The V end lost 6 bases, the J end lost 7 bases, and 17 bases lay between the germline ends. The germline gives CDR1 MNHEY, CDR2 SVGAGI. The CDR3 region is CASRSGPSVNTQYF. DNA of the CDR3: TGTGCCAGCAGGAGCGGGCCCTCAGTAAATACGCAGTATTTT.

The chain joins TRBV6-2 or TRBV6-3 to TRBJ2-7; 10 bases align to TRBD1. The CDR3 has 15 residues. Germline CDR1 MNHEY, CDR2 SVGEGT. V lost 8 bases, J lost 4 bases, and 11 bases stayed unmatched. The CDR3 coding sequence is TGTGCCAGCGGACCATCCGGGACAGGGGTGTACGAGCAGTACTTC. Amino acid sequence: CASGPSGTGVYEQYF.

This clonotype has a single count. This sequence joins TRBV10-3 and TRBJ1-1, with TRBD1 identical over 7 bases. The trim removed 7 bases at V and 4 bases at J, leaving 0 bases unmatched. This CDR3 contains 11 residues. Germline V gene sequence: CDR1 ENHRY, CDR2 SYGVKD. CDR3 sequence: CAIKGATEAFF. DNA of the CDR3: TGTGCCATCAAGGGGGCCACTGAAGCTTTCTTT.

The CDR3 sequence is CSVPSQGNTEAFF. The CDR3 DNA sequence: TGCAGCGTTCCAAGTCAGGGCAACACTGAAGCTTTCTTT. V is TRBV29-1 and J is TRBJ1-1, with a possible D match to TRBD1 (5 bases). The CDR3 sequence is 13 residues long. Germline V gene data show CDR1 as SQVTM and CDR2 as ANQGSEA. V lost 5 bases, J lost 2 bases, and 12 bases lay in between.

This clonotype was observed a handful of times. The rearrangement joins TRBV7-6 to TRBJ2-7, with D possibly matching TRBD2 (5 bases). CDR3 length: 13 amino acids. CDR1 is SGHVS and CDR2 is FNYEAQ in the germline V gene. With 5 bases removed from V and 3 bases from J, the gap between germline ends came to 11 bases. CDR3 coding DNA: TGTGCCAGCAGCAAAACTAGGTACTACGAGCAGTACTTC. The encoded protein is CASSKTRYYEQYF.